These 26 T cell receptor beta chains share one sample of origin, sequenced in a study of cytomegalovirus exposure and HLA in healthy donors. 60 Vbeta and 13 Jbeta primers were used in PCR. The data were produced by immunoSEQ multiplex PCR, yet TCRdb's version contains in-frame clones alone and is incomplete. Among 130,000 or so clones, about 80% were seen once, and the ten largest hold 1.8%. Sequencing input: PBMCs. All receptors derive from a young man in good health and CMV-seronegative.

The chain carries TRBV25-1 and TRBJ2-1, with D tentatively TRBD2 (5 bases). The CDR3 runs to 12 residues. From germline, CDR1 is MGHDK and CDR2 SYGVNS. V dropped 2 bases and J dropped 9 bases, with 8 bases sitting between them. For the CDR3, the DNA is TGTGCCAGCAGTGAAGCTAGCAGTGAGCAGTTCTTC. Its translation: CASSEASSEQFF.

The chain carries TRBV9 and TRBJ2-1; maybe TRBD1 (5 bases). From germline, CDR1 is SGDLS and CDR2 YYNGEE. The CDR3 totals 13 residues. Trimming pared 4 bases from V and 8 bases from J, leaving 13 bases between. This CDR3 reads CASSIRGRDEQFF. CDR3 in DNA: TGTGCCAGCAGCATAAGGGGAAGGGATGAGCAGTTCTTC.

This clone was picked up one time. Other DNA variants within this sample encode the same CDR3. The genes are TRBV4-2 and TRBJ1-2, with TRBD1 matching 9 bases. The germline gives CDR1 LGHNA, CDR2 YNFKEQ. V gave up 3 bases and J gave up 5 bases; unmatched junction bases: 10. CDR3 size: 16 residues. In DNA form, the CDR3 reads TGTGCCAGCAGCCAGGTACAGGGGGCTTTGGGGTATGGCTACACCTTC. The encoded protein is CASSQVQGALGYGYTF.

The chain uses TRBV7-3 and TRBJ2-1; 8 nucleotides match TRBD1. V was pared by 5 bases and J by 2 bases, with 5 bases of the junction left unmatched. Per germline, CDR1 SGHTA and CDR2 FQGTGA. There are 15 residues in the CDR3. CDR3 loop: CASSQGQGPYNEQFF. The DNA for the CDR3 is TGTGCCAGCAGCCAAGGACAGGGACCCTACAATGAGCAGTTCTTC.

This clone was detected once. The chain links TRBV9 to TRBJ1-3, with TRBD1 matching 7 bases. Trimming removed 3 bases from V and 0 bases from J; junction bases left unmatched: 6. Per germline, CDR1 SGDLS and CDR2 YYNGEE. This CDR3 region has 16 residues. CDR3 amino acids: CASSADNRGSGNTIYF. CDR3 nucleotides: TGTGCCAGCAGCGCGGACAACAGGGGCTCTGGAAACACCATATATTTT.

The CDR3 coding sequence is TGTGCCAGCAGGGGACAGGGGTGGAACACCGGGGAGCTGTTTTTT. Residues: CASRGQGWNTGELFF. This sequence joins TRBV7-9 and TRBJ2-2, with 10 bases fitting TRBD1. CDR1 SEHNR and CDR2 FQNEAQ come from the germline V gene (reference sequence). The junction had 2 bases not matched to a gene; V was cut back by 6 bases and J by 1 base. The CDR3 sequence is 15 residues long.

This clone was picked up one time. The chain uses TRBV10-3 and TRBJ2-3; 8 nucleotides match TRBD2. V lost 10 bases to trimming and J lost 4 bases; unmatched junction nucleotides: 7. CDR1 and CDR2 (germline): ENHRY, SYGVKD. The CDR3 consists of 13 residues. The CDR3 DNA sequence: TGTGCCAGTGCCGGGGGGGCCCCAGATACGCAGTATTTT. Translated: CASAGGAPDTQYF.

The chain links TRBV6-1 to TRBJ1-2; 7 bases match TRBD1. The V and J ends lost 5 bases and 4 bases, in that order; junction bases with no gene match: 10. CDR3 length equals 15 residues. The germline V gene encodes CDR1 MNHNS and CDR2 SASEGT. As DNA, the CDR3 is TGTGCCAGCAGTCCGGGACAGAGCCTCATCTATGGCTACACCTTC. It specifies CASSPGQSLIYGYTF.

The chain is built from TRBV6-6 and TRBJ2-5; 7 nucleotides agree with TRBD2. There are 14 residues in the CDR3. Germline CDR1 and CDR2: MNHNY and SVGAGI (reference sequence). The ends lost 8 bases at V and 4 bases at J; junction bases unmatched: 10. The CDR3 DNA reads TGTGCCAGCCTTCGCCCGGGACTAACAGAGACCCAGTACTTC. Translation gives CASLRPGLTETQYF.

This clone appeared a single time. The chain uses TRBV6-4 and TRBJ2-1, with TRBD1 matching 8 bases. This CDR3 has 16 amino acids. The ends lost 6 bases at V and 3 bases at J; junction bases unmatched: 10. The V gene's germline CDR1 is MRHNA and CDR2 SNTAGT. The CDR3 coding sequence is TGTGCCAGCAGCCCAAGGACAGGGCTTTTCTACAATGAGCAGTTCTTC. Protein sequence: CASSPRTGLFYNEQFF.

CDR3 DNA sequence: TGTGCCAGCAGCTTAACGGGGACTCGCTCTGGGGCCAACGTCCTGACTTTC. Protein product: CASSLTGTRSGANVLTF. The V gene is TRBV7-3, the J gene TRBJ2-6; perhaps TRBD2 as D (6 bases). Trimming stripped 0 bases from V and 0 bases from J, with 9 bases between. The germline gives CDR1 SGHTA, CDR2 FQGTGA. The CDR3 has 17 amino acids. Filled out from reference TRBV7-3 and TRBJ2-6, the complete variable domain reads GAGVSQTPSNKVTEKGKYVELRCDPISGHTALYWYRQSLGQGPEFLIYFQGTGAADDSGLPNDRFFAVRPEGSVSTLKIQRTERGDSAVYLCASSLTGTRSGANVLTFGAGSRLTVL.

The J gene is TRBJ2-1, the V gene TRBV2; the D gene is possibly TRBD2 (6 bases). Germline assignment: CDR1 SNHLY and CDR2 FYNNEI. The V and J ends lost 0 bases and 3 bases respectively, with 9 bases between them. This CDR3 is built from 15 residues. CDR3 sequence (DNA): TGTGCCAGCAGTGAAGCGCGGACTAACTACAATGAGCAGTTCTTC. This encodes CASSEARTNYNEQFF.

The rearrangement uses TRBV28 and TRBJ1-1; D remains ambiguous. The CDR3 has 12 amino acids. The ends were cut back, 3 bases at V and 11 bases at J, with 13 bases in the middle. The germline V gene has CDR1 MDHEN and CDR2 SYDVKM. CDR3 in DNA: TGTGCCAGCAGTTTGGTCGGAGTTATCGCTTTCTTT. It translates to CASSLVGVIAFF. Drawing the rest from reference TRBV28 and TRBJ1-1, the complete variable domain is DVKVTQSSRYLVKRTGEKVFLECVQDMDHENMFWYRQDPGLGLRLIYFSYDVKMKEKGDIPEGYSVSREKKERFSLILESASTNQTSMYLCASSLVGVIAFFGQGTRLTVV.

The rearrangement uses TRBV19 and TRBJ1-1; maybe TRBD1 (6 bases). The germline V gene encodes CDR1 LNHDA and CDR2 SQIVND (reference sequence). CDR3 length: 14 amino acids. Trimming took 3 bases from V and 4 from J, leaving 12 bases between them. The CDR3 loop is CASSIWGQGTEAFF. The CDR3 bases are TGTGCCAGTAGTATTTGGGGGCAGGGCACTGAAGCTTTCTTT.

This sequence joins TRBV6-5 and TRBJ1-4, with D uncertain. Germline CDR1 MNHEY, CDR2 SVGAGI. Trimming shortened V by 2 bases and J by 8 bases, and 9 bases separated the two germline ends. The length of the CDR3 is 13 residues. The DNA of the CDR3 is TGTGCCAGCAGTTACCGTTCGCAGGAAAAACTGTTTTTT. Protein sequence: CASSYRSQEKLFF.

The chain combines TRBV5-6 with TRBJ2-5, with 9 bases that match TRBD1. The J call may be incorrect, as the DNA end agrees better with TRBJ2-7. Per germline, CDR1 SGHDT and CDR2 YYEEEE. The CDR3 sequence is 13 residues long. The CDR3 bases are TGTGCCAGCAGCACCTTGGACAGGGGCGAGCAGTACTTC. It is translated as CASSTLDRGEQYF.

This clone was observed a handful of times. The gene calls are TRBV6-6 and TRBJ1-1, with D perhaps matching TRBD1 (6 bases). V dropped 8 bases and J dropped 1 base, with 11 bases sitting between them. The CDR3 is made up of 13 amino acids. CDR1 is MNHNY and CDR2 is SVGAGI in the germline V gene (reference sequence). The DNA of the CDR3 is TGTGCCAGCCTTTGGGGGCCGAACACTGAAGCTTTCTTT. Amino acid sequence: CASLWGPNTEAFF.

The V and J genes are TRBV6-5 and TRBJ2-2, with a possible D match to TRBD2 (5 bases). The CDR3 loop spans 16 amino acids. V was trimmed by 2 bases and J by 2 bases, leaving 12 bases between them. Germline V gene data show CDR1 as MNHEY and CDR2 as SVGAGI. The CDR3 loop is CASSYKGGYNTGELFF. CDR3 nucleotide sequence: TGTGCCAGCAGTTACAAAGGCGGGTACAACACCGGGGAGCTGTTTTTT.

This sequence joins TRBV7-6 and TRBJ2-5; D is unclear. The germline V and J ends were trimmed by 5 bases and 12 bases, with 19 bases remaining between them. This CDR3 comprises 13 residues. Germline V gene data show CDR1 as SGHVS and CDR2 as FNYEAQ. The CDR3 DNA reads as TGTGCCAGCAGCCCCTACAGTTCCGGCGATGAGTACTTC. This sequence encodes CASSPYSSGDEYF. The whole variable domain, filled in from reference TRBV7-6 and TRBJ2-5, reads GAGVSQSPRYKVTKRGQDVALRCDPISGHVSLYWYRQALGQGPEFLTYFNYEAQQDKSGLPNDRFSAERPEGSISTLTIQRTEQRDSAMYRCASSPYSSGDEYFGPGTRLLVL.

This chain connects TRBV6-1 to TRBJ1-5; perhaps TRBD1 as D (5 bases). The CDR3 spans 13 residues. Germline CDR1 is MNHNS and CDR2 is SASEGT. The CDR3: CTSSGGVNQPQHF. The DNA for the CDR3 is TGTACCTCATCGGGGGGAGTCAATCAGCCCCAGCATTTT.

The rearrangement uses TRBV7-8 and TRBJ2-7; 7 bases are a match to TRBD2. The CDR3 totals 15 residues. Germline trimming cut 0 bases from V and 0 bases from J; bases unmatched to any gene: 2. The germline gives CDR1 SGHVS, CDR2 FQNEAQ. The CDR3 loop reads CASSLAGGSSYEQYF. DNA for the CDR3: TGTGCCAGCAGCTTAGCCGGCGGGAGCTCCTACGAGCAGTACTTC. The whole variable domain, filled in from reference TRBV7-8 and TRBJ2-7, reads GAGVSQSPRYKVAKRGQDVALRCDPISGHVSLFWYQQALGQGPEFLTYFQNEAQLDKSGLPSDRFFAERPEGSVSTLKIQRTQQEDSAVYLCASSLAGGSSYEQYFGPGTRLTVT.

This chain joins TRBV29-1 and TRBJ1-2; D gene ambiguous. The germline CDR1 and CDR2 sequences are SQVTM and ANQGSEA. The CDR3 is made up of 11 amino acids. V was cut by 6 bases and J by 4 bases, with 9 bases left in between. The CDR3, as DNA: TGCAGCGTAGGGAGTCTCTATGGCTACACCTTC. Amino acid sequence: CSVGSLYGYTF. Based on the CDR3 plus reference TRBV29-1 and TRBJ1-2, the full variable domain is SAVISQKPSRDICQRGTSLTIQCQVDSQVTMMFWYRQQPGQSLTLIATANQGSEATYESGFVIDKFPISRPNLTFSTLTVSNMSPEDSSIYLCSVGSLYGYTFGSGTRLTVV.

The chain uses TRBV28 and TRBJ1-2; a possible D gene is TRBD1 (5 bases). Germline CDR1 reads MDHEN; CDR2 reads SYDVKM. V was trimmed by 5 bases and J by 4 bases, leaving 17 bases between them. The CDR3 totals 15 residues. The CDR3 here is CASSPQGRAFYGYTF. For the CDR3, the DNA is TGTGCCAGCAGTCCGCAGGGCCGTGCCTTCTATGGCTACACCTTC.

The J gene is TRBJ2-7, the V gene TRBV14, with 11 bases lining up with TRBD2. Germline V CDR1 and CDR2: SGHDN, FVKESK. The CDR3 has 16 residues. V dropped 1 base and J dropped 7; count of bases not matched to a gene: 9. The CDR3 protein is CASSQGLAGGSREQYF. The CDR3 nucleotides are TGTGCCAGCAGCCAAGGGCTAGCGGGGGGATCGAGGGAGCAGTACTTC.

The chain carries TRBV9 and TRBJ2-7; 7 bases agree with TRBD1. The V gene's germline CDR1 is SGDLS and CDR2 YYNGEE. V lost 3 bases and J lost 6; bases outside the gene matches: 15. The CDR3 loop spans 16 amino acids. The CDR3, as DNA: TGTGCCAGCAGCGGCACAGGGACAGAGACGCTCCGCGAGCAGTACTTC. This encodes CASSGTGTETLREQYF.

The rearrangement links TRBV25-1 to TRBJ2-1; D not certain. Per germline, CDR1 MGHDK and CDR2 SYGVNS. The CDR3 has 12 residues. V was clipped by 4 bases and J by 7 bases, with 8 bases between them. As DNA, the CDR3 is TGTGCCAGCAGTGTGGGCTTGAATGAGCAGTTCTTC. It is translated as CASSVGLNEQFF.